The present TCR beta chain was sequenced within a study of T cell repertoires in cytomegalovirus infection (dated by TCRdb to about 2019). For the study in its entirety: Recently identified HLA-C-restricted CMV epitopes, whose presentation resists viral immunomodulation, were targeted by peptide stimulations together with well-studied HLA-B-restricted epitopes. Donor HLA type was relevant to the analysis, because carriage of CMV infection together with the matching HLA type was indicated by public TCR beta signatures. General findings and caveats noted by the study authors: The ex vivo response was dominated by HLA-C-restricted CMV-specific TCR beta clonotypes, and the single most frequent clonotype in two of eight donors was supplied by these HLA-C-restricted clonotypes. In both this cohort and an independent roughly 350-donor cohort, the cumulative frequency of public TCR beta family members distinguished carriers of CMV infection plus the relevant HLA type.

In light of the paper, this sample's treatment or condition label describes: in vitro stimulation with specific CMV peptide epitopes to enrich CMV-specific T cells. This clonotype was picked up a small number of times. Its antigen is not yet known. Base qualities are not recorded, but no much larger clone differs from it by a single base. Instrument on record: Illumina HiSeq 1500. TCRdb applied fastp at Q25 and MiXCR to the public reads, then kept only in-frame beta chains. Entries are consolidated by CDR3 protein sequence, retaining the most common genes and DNA. Here the sample has roughly 150,000 distinct CDR3 sequences; about a fifth occur a single time. Roughly 25% of the sample belongs to the ten largest clones. V is pared back by 3 bases and J by 2 bases, with 7 bases lying between the germline termini. From the cysteine up to the phenylalanine, the CDR3 has a length of 13 residues. Just the 39-base CDR3 DNA is kept, in frame starting at base 1. As encoded in the germline V gene (reference sequence), CDR1 is SEHNR while CDR2 is FQNEAQ.

The sequence is built from TRBV7-9 and TRBJ1-1; perhaps TRBD1 is the D gene, with 5 bases matching. The sample in question was CD8+ T cells from cultured PBMCs, obtained from culture after CMV antigen stimulation. The TCR sequence derives from a human donor in good health (CMV status not recorded). Some clones in this sample may be carry-over from other donors' samples. In nucleotide form, the sequence is TGTGCCAGCAGCTTTGACAGTAACACTGAAGCTTTCTTT. It codes for CASSFDSNTEAFF. The full variable domain, with segments outside the CDR3 supplied by the reference TRBV7-9 and TRBJ1-1 proteins, appears as DTGVSQNPRHKITKRGQNVTFRCDPISEHNRLYWYRQTLGQGPEFLTYFQNEAQLEKSRLLSDRFSAERPKGSFSTLEIQRTEQGDSAMYLCASSFDSNTEAFFGQGTRLTVV.